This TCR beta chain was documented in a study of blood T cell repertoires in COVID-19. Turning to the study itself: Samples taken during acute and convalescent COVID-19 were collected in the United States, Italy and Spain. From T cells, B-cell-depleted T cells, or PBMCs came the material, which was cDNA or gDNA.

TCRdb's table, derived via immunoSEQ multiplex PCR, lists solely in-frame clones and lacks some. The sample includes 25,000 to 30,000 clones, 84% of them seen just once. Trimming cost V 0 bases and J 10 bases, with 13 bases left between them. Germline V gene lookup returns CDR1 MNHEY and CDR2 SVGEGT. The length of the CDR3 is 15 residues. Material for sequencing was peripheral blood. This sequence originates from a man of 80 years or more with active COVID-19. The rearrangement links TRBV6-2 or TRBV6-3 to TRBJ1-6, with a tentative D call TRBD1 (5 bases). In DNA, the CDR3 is TGTGCCAGCAGTTACTCGCCCAGGGTTGACTCACCCCTCCACTTT. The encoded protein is CASSYSPRVDSPLHF.